This T cell receptor (beta chain) originates from a study of cytomegalovirus exposure and HLA in healthy donors. Study-wide findings and caveats: For cytomegalovirus status, the classifier reportedly gave diagnoses with high specificity and sensitivity.

PCR employed 60 Vbeta and 13 Jbeta primers. The data were produced by immunoSEQ multiplex PCR, yet TCRdb's version contains in-frame clones alone and is incomplete. The repertoire table contains approximately 150,000 clones. The CDR3 is made up of 13 amino acids. Germline V gene lookup returns CDR1 MRHNA and CDR2 SNTAGT. V was clipped by 5 bases and J by 7 bases, with 9 bases between them. In regard to this clone: Its antigen is not known.

As for the donors, each was a healthy bone marrow donor. The chain combines TRBV6-4 with TRBJ1-6; possible D gene TRBD1, 6 bases. This clonotype was obtained from a woman in her 50s in good health and CMV-seronegative. The specimen sequenced was PBMCs. In DNA, the CDR3 is TGTGCCAGCAGTACAGGGAACAATTCACCCCTCCACTTT. Residues: CASSTGNNSPLHF.